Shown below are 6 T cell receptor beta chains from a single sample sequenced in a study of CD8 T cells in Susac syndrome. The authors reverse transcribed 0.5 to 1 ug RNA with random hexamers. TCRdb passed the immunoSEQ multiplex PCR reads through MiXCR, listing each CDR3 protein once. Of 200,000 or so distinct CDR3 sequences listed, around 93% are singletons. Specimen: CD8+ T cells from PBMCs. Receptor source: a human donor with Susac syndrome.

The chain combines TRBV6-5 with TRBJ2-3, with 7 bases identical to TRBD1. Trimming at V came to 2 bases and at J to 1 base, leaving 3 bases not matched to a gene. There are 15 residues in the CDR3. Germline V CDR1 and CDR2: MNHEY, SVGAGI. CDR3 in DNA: TGTGCCAGCAGTTACAGTGGACAGGGCACAGATACGCAGTATTTT. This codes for CASSYSGQGTDTQYF.

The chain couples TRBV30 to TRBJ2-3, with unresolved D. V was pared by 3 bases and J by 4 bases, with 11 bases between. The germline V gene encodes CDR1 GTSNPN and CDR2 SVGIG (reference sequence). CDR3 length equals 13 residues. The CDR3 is CAWSPVTADTQYF. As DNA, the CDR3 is TGTGCCTGGAGCCCAGTAACGGCAGATACGCAGTATTTT.

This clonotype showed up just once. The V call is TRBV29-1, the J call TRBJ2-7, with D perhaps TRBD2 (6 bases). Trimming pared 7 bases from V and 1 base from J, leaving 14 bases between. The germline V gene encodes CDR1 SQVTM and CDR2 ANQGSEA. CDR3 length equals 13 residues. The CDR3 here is CSARGGTSYEQYF. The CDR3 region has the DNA TGCAGCGCCCGAGGAGGGACTTCCTACGAGCAGTACTTC.

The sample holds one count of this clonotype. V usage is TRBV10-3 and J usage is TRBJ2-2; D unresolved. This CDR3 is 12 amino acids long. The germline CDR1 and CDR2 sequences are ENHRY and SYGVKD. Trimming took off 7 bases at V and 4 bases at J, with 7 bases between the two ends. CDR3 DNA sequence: TGTGCCATCATTGCCCCCACCGGGGAGCTGTTTTTT. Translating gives CAIIAPTGELFF.

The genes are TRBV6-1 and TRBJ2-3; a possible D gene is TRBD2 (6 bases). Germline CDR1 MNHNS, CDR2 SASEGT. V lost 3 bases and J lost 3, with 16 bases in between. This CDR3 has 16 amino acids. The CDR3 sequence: CASSESVGGWTDTQYF. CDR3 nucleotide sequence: TGTGCCAGCAGTGAGTCAGTGGGAGGTTGGACAGATACGCAGTATTTT.

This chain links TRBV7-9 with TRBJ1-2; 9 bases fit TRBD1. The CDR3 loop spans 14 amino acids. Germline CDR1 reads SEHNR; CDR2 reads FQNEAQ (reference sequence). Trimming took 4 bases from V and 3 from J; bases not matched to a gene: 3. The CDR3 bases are TGTGCCAGCAGCTCGTGGACAGGGGACTATGGCTACACCTTC. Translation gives CASSSWTGDYGYTF. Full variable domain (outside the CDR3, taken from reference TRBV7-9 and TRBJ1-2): DTGVSQNPRHKITKRGQNVTFRCDPISEHNRLYWYRQTLGQGPEFLTYFQNEAQLEKSRLLSDRFSAERPKGSFSTLEIQRTEQGDSAMYLCASSSWTGDYGYTFGSGTRLTVV.